The text below deals with one TCR beta chain. This clone's antigen is unknown. Base quality data are lacking; no much larger clone is found one base away. Participants in the prospective study were aged roughly 18 to 95 years, lived in 24 United States geographic areas, and enrolled through a virtual design. To assign participants to cohorts, the prospective study relied on clinical history that participants themselves reported in a screening survey and a study questionnaire. Recovered participants in ImmuneRACE Cohort 3 were defined by two consecutive negative NP/OP PCR tests, clearance by a healthcare professional, or resolution of symptoms. Mobile phlebotomists in the prospective study collected whole blood, serum and a nasopharyngeal or oropharyngeal swab from every participant. Over a roughly 2-month period, participants in the prospective study had the option of providing additional blood draws and questionnaires. Blood samples from the prospective study were shipped frozen or at room temperature prior to DNA extraction.

TCRbeta CDR3 regions were amplified from genomic DNA by means of the immunoSEQ Assay, a bias-controlled multiplex PCR. The published analysis was carried out like this. The number of nucleated cells in each sample was estimated by amplification of reference gene primers within the assay. Sequence reads were collapsed and filtered to measure the absolute abundance of every unique TCRbeta CDR3 rearrangement. Productive Simpson clonality was computed per sample as the square root of Simpson's diversity index over productive rearrangements. TCRdb carries this immuneACCESS record with in-frame sequences only. Its versions omit some clonotypes, under half of them owing to an unresolved V gene in the studies checked, with the rest unexplained. That table gives V, J and clone size, and the DNA gave D and trimming. For this sample there are approximately 470,000 clones; about 85% appear just once. Of the sample, roughly 0.7% falls within the top ten clones.

The sample comes from a study of blood T cell repertoires in COVID-19 (dated by TCRdb to 2018 to 2021). For context, the study as a whole: Samples from collaborators originated in the United States, Italy and Spain and spanned both the acute and convalescent phases of COVID-19. Nearly every sample came with metadata listing a de-identified subject ID, COVID-19 status, age in years and sex. The material from the prospective study consisted of cDNA or gDNA derived from T cells, B-cell-depleted T cells, or PBMCs. A freely available public database, intended as a resource for researchers studying the immune response to SARS-CoV-2, is where the repertoires were released. Where available, HLA class I and class II types were taken from metadata supplied by the sample provider and were not determined by assay-based typing. The dataset comprised deeply sampled blood TCRbeta repertoires from subjects exposed to, actively infected with, or recovered from COVID-19. Samples were obtained from the ongoing ImmuneRACE study (first 160 participants) and from 950 to 1,500 subjects provided by 6 global collaborators. Overall study outcomes, separate from this receptor: Clinical and demographic metadata were provided uncurated, with the amount varying by source and participant.

CDR1 and CDR2, looked up from the germline V gene, are SGHDT and YYEEEE. The trim is 2 bases for V and 4 bases for J, with a gap of 7 bases between the germline ends. Reading from cysteine to phenylalanine, the CDR3 counts 13 amino acids. Here the CDR3 DNA is all that survives: 39 bases in frame from base 1. This TCR derives from a woman between 18 and 30 years old who had recovered from COVID-19. The chain is encoded by TRBV5-6 joined to TRBJ1-5; the D gene cannot be resolved reliably. The specimen sequenced was PBMCs or T cells enriched from blood (not recorded which). The encoded CDR3 is CASSFAVNQPQHF. The bases are TGTGCCAGCAGCTTTGCGGTGAATCAGCCCCAGCATTTT.